This TCR beta chain emerged from a study of T cells in Graves' hyperthyroidism and ophthalmopathy. Study overall: Peripheral blood collection took place at initial diagnosis, before any treatment. Study observations and caveats: Onset of ophthalmopathy came a median around 6.5 months after the model predicted it.

Germline V CDR1 and CDR2: SQVTM, ANQGSEA. This CDR3 region has 12 residues. With 6 bases clipped from V and 3 bases from J, the junction kept 5 bases outside the gene matches. RNA transcripts gave rise to amplified TCR beta CDR3 regions. Primed by the HTBI set, a first-round RT-PCR was run on the TCR CDR3. One entry per CDR3 protein, called by TCRdb with MiXCR from the multiplex PCR reads. The table includes hundreds of thousands of distinct CDR3 sequences, 12% to 15% detected once. In its sample, this clonotype was seen many times. Its antigen is not known. The chain carries TRBV29-1 and TRBJ2-7; 7 positions match TRBD1. This clonotype was sampled from a woman in her late teens or twenties with Graves' hyperthyroidism. Sequencing input: blood. CDR3: CSVTGRHYEQYF. The CDR3 bases are TGCAGCGTGACAGGGCGCCACTACGAGCAGTACTTC.